This T cell receptor (beta chain) was obtained from a study of blood T cell repertoires in COVID-19. The V gene's germline CDR1 is MDHEN and CDR2 SYDVKM. With 6 bases clipped from V and 6 bases from J, the junction kept 4 bases outside the gene matches. This CDR3 region has 14 residues. Here immunoSEQ multiplex PCR was the method, and the copy in TCRdb shows in-frame clones only, minus some. The sample comprises 200,000 or so clones, around four fifths of which are singletons, and more than 9% rests with the top ten. The sample consisted of peripheral blood. J is TRBJ2-2 and V is TRBV28; 10 bases map to TRBD1. The receptor comes from a woman aged 80 or older with COVID-19, enrolled during active disease. CDR3 bases: TGTGCCAGCAGATCGGGACAGGGGTCCGGGGAGCTGTTTTTT. This codes for CASRSGQGSGELFF. Drawing the rest from reference TRBV28 and TRBJ2-2, the complete variable domain is DVKVTQSSRYLVKRTGEKVFLECVQDMDHENMFWYRQDPGLGLRLIYFSYDVKMKEKGDIPEGYSVSREKKERFSLILESASTNQTSMYLCASRSGQGSGELFFGEGSRLTVL.